Shown below are 10 T cell receptor beta chains from a single sample sequenced in a study of cytotoxic CD8 clonotypes in ibrutinib-treated CLL. The protocol was immunoSEQ multiplex PCR, while the TCRdb copy is restricted to in-frame clones and leaves out a portion. The sample carries 200,000 to 250,000 clones, more than 70% recorded once. Material: PBMCs, obtained after 12 months of ibrutinib treatment. The receptors shown here come from a human donor with chronic lymphocytic leukemia.

This clone was counted only a few times. The chain joins TRBV4-1 to TRBJ2-7; 10 bases align to TRBD2. J lost 7 bases, V lost 6 bases, and 12 bases had no gene match. Looked up from germline, CDR1 is MGHRA and CDR2 is YSYEKL. The CDR3 runs 15 residues. CDR3 DNA sequence: TGCGCCAGCAGGAATTTATGGAGCGGGAGGGGAGAGCAGTACTTC. Protein: CASRNLWSGRGEQYF.

This chain links TRBV2 with TRBJ1-2; D is unresolved. Germline CDR1 and CDR2: SNHLY and FYNNEI. With 7 bases removed from V and 4 bases from J, the gap between germline ends came to 16 bases. The CDR3 loop spans 14 amino acids. CDR3 loop: CASKEGLRTYGYTF. The DNA of the CDR3 is TGTGCCAGCAAAGAAGGTCTCCGGACCTATGGCTACACCTTC. Full variable domain (remainder filled in from reference TRBV2 and TRBJ1-2): EPEVTQTPSHQVTQMGQEVILRCVPISNHLYFYWYRQILGQKVEFLVSFYNNEISEKSEIFDDQFSVERPDGSNFTLKIRSTKLEDSAMYFCASKEGLRTYGYTFGSGTRLTVV.

This clone was detected once. The chain links TRBV6-5 to TRBJ2-1; 7 bases fit TRBD1. This CDR3 region has 13 residues. Germline V lookup: CDR1 MNHEY, CDR2 SVGAGI. With 5 bases clipped from V and 6 bases from J, the junction kept 4 bases outside the gene matches. For the CDR3, the DNA is TGTGCCAGCAGTCCCCGGGACAGCAATGAGCAGTTCTTC. It is translated as CASSPRDSNEQFF.

This clone has just a few counts. J is TRBJ2-7 and V is TRBV6-1; 7 bases line up with TRBD2. The CDR3 is 16 amino acids. V lost 4 bases to trimming and J lost 1 base; unmatched junction nucleotides: 10. Germline V gene lookup returns CDR1 MNHNS and CDR2 SASEGT. The CDR3 DNA follows: TGTGCCAGCAGTGGACCGCCGGGACTATCTTCCTACGAGCAGTACTTC. Amino acid sequence: CASSGPPGLSSYEQYF.

The chain links TRBV19 to TRBJ1-1, with D unresolved. This CDR3 is built from 16 residues. Looked up from germline, CDR1 is LNHDA and CDR2 is SQIVND (reference sequence). Trimming removed 3 bases at V and 0 bases at J, with 14 bases between. The CDR3 nucleotides read TGTGCCAGTAGTATGGCTTACTCGGTCATGAACACTGAAGCTTTCTTT. Amino acid sequence: CASSMAYSVMNTEAFF.

The rearrangement uses TRBV19 and TRBJ2-4; D call uncertain. Per germline, CDR1 LNHDA and CDR2 SQIVND (reference sequence). This CDR3 comprises 15 residues. V lost 4 bases, J lost 9 bases, and 19 bases lay in between. The CDR3 bases are TGTGCCAGTAGTACGTCTGTCACGGCCTGGGGCATTCAGTACTTC. Its translation is CASSTSVTAWGIQYF.

The rearrangement uses TRBV11-2 and TRBJ2-1, with D perhaps matching TRBD2 (6 bases). Between the trimmed V and J ends, which lost 2 bases and 8 bases, there was a span of 19 bases. The CDR3 spans 16 residues. CDR1 is SGHAT, CDR2 FQNNGV, per germline. CDR3: CASSLRGGLRPDEQFF. As DNA, the CDR3 is TGTGCCAGCAGCTTACGAGGAGGACTACGGCCAGATGAGCAGTTCTTC. The full variable domain, its missing parts supplied by reference TRBV11-2 and TRBJ2-1, is EAGVAQSPRYKIIEKRQSVAFWCNPISGHATLYWYQQILGQGPKLLIQFQNNGVVDDSQLPKDRFSAERLKGVDSTLKIQPAKLEDSAVYLCASSLRGGLRPDEQFFGPGTRLTVL.

In its sample, this clone was seen a few times. This rearrangement joins TRBV29-1 to TRBJ1-4; 8 bases align to TRBD1. Germline CDR1 SQVTM, CDR2 ANQGSEA. CDR3 length equals 15 residues. V lost 6 bases to trimming and J lost 5 bases; unmatched junction nucleotides: 11. CDR3 bases: TGCAGCGTGGGTGGGACAGGCCTTCCGAATGAAAAACTGTTTTTT. Translated: CSVGGTGLPNEKLFF.

This clone was picked up a small number of times. The chain employs TRBV27 and TRBJ2-7; no clear D gene. Germline CDR1 and CDR2: MNHEY and SMNVEV (reference sequence). Trimming removed 5 bases at V and 0 bases at J, with 11 bases between. CDR3 size: 14 residues. CDR3 nucleotide sequence: TGTGCCAGCAGTCCGGGCCGGACCTCCTACGAGCAGTACTTC. It encodes CASSPGRTSYEQYF.

The CDR3 bases are TGTGCCAGCAGCTTAACCGGACTAGCGGGGAACACCGGGGAGCTGTTTTTT. Translated: CASSLTGLAGNTGELFF. The chain employs TRBV5-4 and TRBJ2-2; TRBD2 matches 11 bases. The CDR3 extends over 17 amino acids. Trimming at V came to 2 bases and at J to 1 base, leaving 4 bases not matched to a gene. Germline CDR1 reads SGHNT; CDR2 reads YYREEE (reference sequence).